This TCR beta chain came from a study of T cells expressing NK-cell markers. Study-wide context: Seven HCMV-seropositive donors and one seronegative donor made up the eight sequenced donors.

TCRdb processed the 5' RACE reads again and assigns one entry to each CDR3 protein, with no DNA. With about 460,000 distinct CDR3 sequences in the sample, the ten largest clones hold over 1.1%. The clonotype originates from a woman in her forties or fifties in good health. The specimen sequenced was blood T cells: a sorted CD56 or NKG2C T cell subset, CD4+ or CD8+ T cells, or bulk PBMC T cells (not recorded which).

CDR3 loop: CASGLAGGPRNEQFF. J is TRBJ2-1 and V is TRBV28; TCRdb gives TRBD2 as the D gene, but with no DNA this cannot be confirmed. The V gene's germline CDR1 is MDHEN and CDR2 SYDVKM. The CDR3 loop spans 15 amino acids.